The T cell receptor (beta chain) under discussion was sequenced for a study of control samples from healthy donors and cancer patients. Generated by immunoSEQ multiplex PCR, the TCRdb table keeps only in-frame clones and is missing some. The sample yields tens of thousands of clones, 80% to 90% seen once. The CDR3 has 10 amino acids. The germline V gene has CDR1 MDHEN and CDR2 SYDVKM. The V and J ends lost 6 bases and 3 bases respectively, with 2 bases between them. The table lists this clone with a count of one. The chain carries TRBV28 and TRBJ1-1; D is undetermined. This receptor was taken from a woman aged 60 to 75 with lung cancer. Specimen: PBMCs. The CDR3 region is CASRDTEAFF. The CDR3, as DNA: TGTGCCAGCAGGGACACTGAAGCTTTCTTT. Looking up the rest from reference TRBV28 and TRBJ1-1 gives the full variable domain: DVKVTQSSRYLVKRTGEKVFLECVQDMDHENMFWYRQDPGLGLRLIYFSYDVKMKEKGDIPEGYSVSREKKERFSLILESASTNQTSMYLCASRDTEAFFGQGTRLTVV.